This T cell receptor beta chain was sequenced during a study of monozygotic twins with inflammatory bowel disease. CDR1 and CDR2 (germline): KGHSH, LQKENI. The CDR3 is 16 residues long. Sampling involved one blood draw (about 2.3 ml) for every donor. Following a re-call of the 5' RACE reads, TCRdb has one entry per CDR3 protein and lacks DNA. This sample contains roughly 100,000 distinct CDR3 sequences. The TCR comes from a human donor with ulcerative colitis or Crohn's disease, or a healthy co-twin of an affected twin (not recorded which). Source material: blood. V gene TRBV18 combines with J gene TRBJ1-1; TCRdb indicates TRBD1, and absent DNA this call remains unverified. CDR3 sequence: CASSPGQGAANTEAFF.